The TCR beta chain described here comes from a study of PD-1 blockade in mismatch repair-deficient tumors. Assay used: immunoSEQ multiplex PCR; TCRdb lists only in-frame clones, some missing. This table has around 25,000 clones, nearly 85% appearing once. Looked up from germline, CDR1 is LNHDA and CDR2 is SQIVND (reference sequence). V lost 3 bases to trimming and J lost 4 bases, with 3 bases between them. The CDR3 sequence is 12 residues long. This receptor was taken from an adult with mismatch repair-deficient cancer. The sample here was peripheral blood, taken 12 weeks after starting pembrolizumab. The rearrangement uses TRBV19 and TRBJ2-2; D is unclear. CDR3 protein: CASSIFTGELFF. The CDR3 DNA follows: TGTGCCAGTAGTATTTTCACCGGGGAGCTGTTTTTT.